This note documents a single TCR beta chain sequence. Its specific antigen is unknown. No base quality values were provided; no much bigger clone lies one nucleotide off. Participants in the prospective study were enrolled through a virtual design, were aged about 18 to 100 years, and lived in some 24 United States geographic areas. To assign participants to cohorts, the prospective study relied on clinical history that participants themselves reported in a screening survey and a study questionnaire. Mobile phlebotomists in the prospective study collected whole blood, serum and a nasopharyngeal or oropharyngeal swab from every participant. Additional blood draws and questionnaires over a 2-month period could optionally be provided by prospective study participants. Before DNA extraction, prospective study blood samples were shipped either frozen or at room temperature. The data belong to a study of blood T cell repertoires in COVID-19 (dated by TCRdb to about 2020). Context from the whole study: Samples from collaborators originated in the United States, Italy and Spain and spanned both the acute and convalescent phases of COVID-19. Deeply sampled blood TCRbeta repertoires from subjects exposed to, actively infected with, or recovered from COVID-19 were included in the dataset. Samples were obtained from the ongoing ImmuneRACE study (first 160 participants) and from over a thousand subjects provided by 6 global collaborators. The sample metadata nearly always contained a de-identified subject ID, COVID-19 status, age in years and sex. The prospective study material was composed of cDNA or gDNA derived from T cells, B-cell-depleted T cells, or PBMCs. The repertoires were released in a freely available public database intended as a resource for research on the immune response to SARS-CoV-2. Where available, HLA class I and class II types were taken from metadata supplied by the sample provider and were not determined by assay-based typing. General study outcomes and caveats: How much clinical and demographic metadata was included differed by source and by participant, and the metadata was provided uncurated.

TCRbeta CDR3 regions were amplified from genomic DNA by means of the immunoSEQ Assay, a bias-controlled multiplex PCR. From the authors' description of their analysis: The number of nucleated cells in each sample was estimated from the amplification of reference gene primers within the assay. To quantify the absolute abundance of each unique TCRbeta CDR3 rearrangement, sequence reads were collapsed and filtered. For each sample, productive Simpson clonality was calculated as the square root of Simpson's diversity index over productive rearrangements. TCRdb retrieved this table from immuneACCESS and kept in-frame rearrangements only. Not all clones are present; in checked studies, unresolved V genes account for under half, and no reason is known for the remainder. V and J calls and clone size are as listed in that table; D and trimming were resolved from the DNA. The sample has 400,000 to 550,000 clones on record, roughly 87% of them singletons. In total, the top ten clones hold approximately 2% of the sample.

The CDR3 spans 14 residues, from the cysteine through the phenylalanine. The read is trimmed to its CDR3 DNA, 42 bases read in frame from base 1. CDR1 is given as MDHEN and CDR2 as SYDVKM, both from the germline V gene. V has 6 bases trimmed and J has 4 bases trimmed; junction bases matching no gene number 8. This sequence uses TRBV28 and TRBJ1-1, with 7 middle bases fitting TRBD1. The material sequenced was PBMCs or T cells enriched from blood (not recorded which). The sequence was obtained from a young woman with acute COVID-19. The nucleotides are TGTGCCAGCAGGGAGACAGGGTATTCCACTGAAGCTTTCTTT. It specifies CASRETGYSTEAFF.